Shown below are 16 T cell receptor beta chains from a single sample sequenced in a study of shared clonotypes between healthy human individuals. Method: immunoSEQ multiplex PCR; TCRdb's copy keeps in-frame clones and lacks some. Of roughly 1 million clones detected, about 75% appear once; the ten largest clones hold about 1.5%. Sequencing input: memory CD4+ T cells sorted from blood. Subset in this sample: CD45RA-negative fraction. These receptors all stem from a man between 18 and 35 years old in good health.

V is TRBV25-1 and J is TRBJ1-4; D gene ambiguous. Per the germline V gene, CDR1 is MGHDK and CDR2 is SYGVNS. V was trimmed by 4 bases and J by 8 bases, leaving 14 bases between them. This CDR3 is 14 amino acids long. Here the CDR3 reads CASSAVEGGEKLFF. The CDR3 DNA sequence: TGTGCCAGCAGTGCTGTCGAGGGTGGAGAAAAACTGTTTTTT.

To note about this clone: This may be a read error, as it is one base from a much larger clone. The genes are TRBV5-3 and TRBJ2-2; 7 nucleotides align to TRBD2. TRBV5-3 counts as an open reading frame of uncertain function. The CDR3 is 16 residues long. V was pared by 2 bases and J by 3 bases, with 7 bases of the junction left unmatched. CDR3 residues: CARSFSSGAHTGELFF. The CDR3 DNA follows: TGTGCCAGAAGCTTCTCAAGCGGGGCCCACACCGGGGAGCTGTTTTTT.

The chain combines TRBV6-5 with TRBJ1-2; 8 nucleotides line up with TRBD1. The CDR3 is made up of 14 amino acids. Per germline, CDR1 MNHEY and CDR2 SVGAGI. The trim removed 1 base at V and 3 bases at J, leaving 1 base unmatched. CDR3 sequence (DNA): TGTGCCAGCAGTTACTTACAGGGGGACTATGGCTACACCTTC. Protein: CASSYLQGDYGYTF.

In this sample, this clone turned up once. The gene calls are TRBV6-5 and TRBJ1-1; no reliable D call. Germline assignment: CDR1 MNHEY and CDR2 SVGAGI. Trimming stripped 2 bases from V and 1 base from J, with 5 bases between. The CDR3 loop spans 13 amino acids. The DNA of the CDR3 is TGTGCCAGCAGTTACCGGGGGAACACTGAAGCTTTCTTT. Translation: CASSYRGNTEAFF.

The J gene is TRBJ2-1, the V gene TRBV19, with TRBD2 matching over 12 bases. Per the germline V gene, CDR1 is LNHDA and CDR2 is SQIVND (reference sequence). J lost 9 bases, V lost 5 bases, and 11 bases had no gene match. The CDR3 sequence is 16 residues long. CDR3 sequence reads: CASSVTLAGGPFEQFF. The CDR3 DNA reads TGTGCCAGTAGTGTAACGCTAGCGGGAGGGCCGTTTGAGCAGTTCTTC.

The chain combines TRBV6-1 with TRBJ2-5, with 10 bases identical to TRBD1. Germline-derived CDR1 and CDR2 are MNHNS and SASEGT. The length of the CDR3 is 15 residues. J gave up 4 bases and V 5 bases, and 7 bases lay outside the gene matches. The chain's CDR3 is CASSTRQGAGETQYF. As DNA, the CDR3 is TGTGCCAGCAGTACTCGACAGGGGGCGGGAGAGACCCAGTACTTC.

This clone was picked up one time. This CDR3 is CASSSTGGLAGELFF. CDR3 bases: TGTGCCAGCAGCTCTACAGGGGGGCTCGCCGGGGAGCTGTTTTTT. This rearrangement joins TRBV11-3 to TRBJ2-2; 8 bases line up with TRBD1. Germline V gene sequence: CDR1 SGHNT, CDR2 YENEEA. This CDR3 comprises 15 residues. V lost 4 bases to trimming and J lost 6 bases; unmatched junction nucleotides: 7.

The rearrangement links TRBV5-4 to TRBJ2-7, with a tentative D call TRBD2 (6 bases). Deletions cut 4 bases from V and 4 bases from J, with 15 bases between. There are 14 residues in the CDR3. The germline CDR1 and CDR2 sequences are SGHNT and YYREEE (reference sequence). The CDR3 DNA reads as TGTGCCAGCAGCCAGAGGGAGGACGGGTACGAGCAGTACTTC. This gives the protein CASSQREDGYEQYF.

The V call is TRBV7-9, the J call TRBJ2-7; D possibly corresponds to TRBD2 (5 bases). V lost 5 bases and J 3 bases, leaving 8 bases between the germline ends. Germline CDR1 SEHNR, CDR2 FQNEAQ (reference sequence). The CDR3 is 12 residues long. Here the CDR3 reads CASSHTSYEQYF. The CDR3 DNA follows: TGTGCCAGCAGCCACACTAGCTACGAGCAGTACTTC. The variable domain in full, completed from reference TRBV7-9 and TRBJ2-7, reads DTGVSQNPRHKITKRGQNVTFRCDPISEHNRLYWYRQTLGQGPEFLTYFQNEAQLEKSRLLSDRFSAERPKGSFSTLEIQRTEQGDSAMYLCASSHTSYEQYFGPGTRLTVT.

Remarks on this clone: Other nucleotide sequences in the sample specify the same CDR3. The rearrangement uses TRBV10-2 and TRBJ2-3, with D possibly TRBD2 on 6 matching bases. V lost 0 bases and J lost 4, with 11 bases in between. The CDR3 totals 15 residues. Germline V CDR1 and CDR2: WSHSY, SAAADI. The CDR3 protein is CASSESGGSADTQYF. For the CDR3, the DNA is TGCGCCAGCAGTGAGTCAGGAGGGAGCGCAGATACGCAGTATTTT.

This clone was found many times. This chain joins TRBV7-9 and TRBJ2-1; TRBD2 aligns across 7 bases. V shed 5 bases, J shed 8 bases, and the junction held 12 bases outside the gene matches. Germline CDR1 and CDR2: SEHNR and FQNEAQ (reference sequence). The CDR3 runs to 15 residues. As DNA, the CDR3 is TGTGCCAGCAGCCGCGTAGGACGGGAGGTAGATGAGCAGTTCTTC. Translated, it gives CASSRVGREVDEQFF. The full variable domain, rest sourced from reference TRBV7-9 and TRBJ2-1, is DTGVSQNPRHKITKRGQNVTFRCDPISEHNRLYWYRQTLGQGPEFLTYFQNEAQLEKSRLLSDRFSAERPKGSFSTLEIQRTEQGDSAMYLCASSRVGREVDEQFFGPGTRLTVL.

In the case of this clone: A clone one base away is much larger, so this may be a read error. This chain connects TRBV7-2 to TRBJ2-3, with 11 bases identical to TRBD2. CDR3 length: 12 residues. Germline V lookup: CDR1 SGHTA, CDR2 FQGNSA. CDR3 in DNA: TGTGCCAGCGGCTTCACTAGCGGGAGGCAGTATTTT. This sequence encodes CASGFTSGRQYF.

The V call is TRBV5-1, the J call TRBJ1-1; 8 nucleotides align to TRBD1. The CDR3 spans 13 residues. Germline V gene sequence: CDR1 SGHRS, CDR2 YFSETQ. With 4 bases clipped from V and 6 bases from J, the junction kept 5 bases outside the gene matches. DNA of the CDR3: TGCGCCAGCAGCGGACGGACAGGGTCTGAAGCTTTCTTT. Residues: CASSGRTGSEAFF.

This clone was recorded only once. The chain joins TRBV2 to TRBJ2-2; D is unresolved. Trimming removed 1 base from V and 3 bases from J, with 6 bases in between. The CDR3 runs to 14 residues. CDR1 is SNHLY and CDR2 is FYNNEI in the germline V gene. CDR3 sequence (DNA): TGTGCCAGCAGTGAAGACAGTCACACCGGGGAGCTGTTTTTT. Protein product: CASSEDSHTGELFF.

This clone was found a few times. This may be a read error, as it is one base from a much larger clone. The rearrangement joins TRBV10-1 to TRBJ1-1, with TRBD1 matching 8 bases. This CDR3 is 14 amino acids long. Trimming took 6 bases from V and 1 from J; bases not matched to a gene: 4. The germline CDR1 and CDR2 sequences are WNHNN and SYGVQD (reference sequence). In DNA, the CDR3 is TGCGCCAGCAGCTCCGGGACAGGGAACACTGAAGCTTTCTTT. Translating it yields CASSSGTGNTEAFF.

The chain joins TRBV7-8 to TRBJ2-7; D ambiguous. V shed 3 bases and J shed 7 bases, with 13 bases lying between them. The CDR3 loop spans 13 amino acids. Germline V gene lookup returns CDR1 SGHVS and CDR2 FQNEAQ. DNA of the CDR3: TGTGCCAGCAGCTTGGGTTGGCGTTTTGAGCAGTACTTC. Residues: CASSLGWRFEQYF.